This T cell receptor beta chain appears in the sequencing data of a study of blood T cell repertoires in COVID-19. As processed by the authors: Reference gene primer amplification in the assay estimated nucleated cell counts. The repertoire was sequenced with immunoSEQ multiplex PCR; TCRdb's copy has only in-frame clones and lacks some. The D gene and trimming were derived from the DNA, and the V and J assignments and clone size from that table. The sample gives under 200,000 clones, 79% of which show up once; 8.1% is in the top ten. The origin of this receptor is an older woman with COVID-19, enrolled during active disease. The sequenced material came from peripheral blood.

The CDR3 coding sequence is TGTGCCAGCAGCTTGTCTTTGGGAGGGCAGGGAAATTCACCCCTCCACTTT. Protein product: CASSLSLGGQGNSPLHF. The V call is TRBV7-8, the J call TRBJ1-6, with D perhaps matching TRBD1 (5 bases). Per germline, CDR1 SGHVS and CDR2 FQNEAQ. The CDR3 is made up of 17 amino acids. Trimming pared 3 bases from V and 7 bases from J, leaving 19 bases between.